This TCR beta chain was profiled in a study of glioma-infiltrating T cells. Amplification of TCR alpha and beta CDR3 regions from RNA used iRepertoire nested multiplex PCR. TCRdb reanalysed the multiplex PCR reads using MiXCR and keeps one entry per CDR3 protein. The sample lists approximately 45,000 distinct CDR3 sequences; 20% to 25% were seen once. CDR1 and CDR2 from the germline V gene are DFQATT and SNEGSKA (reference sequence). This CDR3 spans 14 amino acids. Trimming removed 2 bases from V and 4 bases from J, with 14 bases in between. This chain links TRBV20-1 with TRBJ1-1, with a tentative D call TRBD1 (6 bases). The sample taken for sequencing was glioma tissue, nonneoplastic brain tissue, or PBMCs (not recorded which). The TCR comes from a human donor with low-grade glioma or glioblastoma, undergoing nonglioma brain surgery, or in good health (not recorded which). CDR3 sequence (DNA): TGCAGTGCTAGAATCGGACAGAAAGTCACTGAAGCTTTCTTT. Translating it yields CSARIGQKVTEAFF.